This T cell receptor (beta chain) was retrieved from a study of cytomegalovirus exposure and HLA in healthy donors. The wider study: Earlier, 100 million to 130 million unique TCR beta sequences were recovered from 200 million or so T cells by an analysis.

Whole-study findings and limits: A later analysis linked a missense DCLRE1C variant to TCR beta V- and J-gene trimming. Researchers reported that three CMV-associated chains were confirmed in vitro as CMV antigen-specific.

On this clone itself: Its antigen is not identified.

The germline V gene has CDR1 MGHRA and CDR2 YSYEKL. The CDR3 length is 14 residues. The ends were cut back, 0 bases at V and 8 bases at J, with 13 bases in the middle. PCR employed 60 Vbeta and 13 Jbeta primers. The data were produced by immunoSEQ multiplex PCR, yet TCRdb's version contains in-frame clones alone and is incomplete. In the table there are 150,000 or so clones, around 79% of which are singletons. This clonotype was sampled from a man under 40 in good health and CMV-seropositive. The chain joins TRBV4-1 to TRBJ1-1; no clear D gene. The sample comprised PBMCs. The CDR3 loop reads CASSQEPDFGEAFF. CDR3 in DNA: TGCGCCAGCAGCCAAGAGCCAGACTTTGGCGAAGCTTTCTTT.